This T cell receptor (beta chain) is drawn from a study of shared clonotypes between healthy human individuals. In the study overall: The study drew on a couple of women and a few men aged 18 to 49 as donors.

CDR3 length equals 14 residues. The V end lost 3 bases, the J end lost 4 bases, and 13 bases lay between the germline ends. Germline V gene lookup returns CDR1 MDHEN and CDR2 SYDVKM. Turning to this clone: Its antigen is not known. The same CDR3 can be traced to other DNA sequences in this sample.

The repertoire was sequenced with immunoSEQ multiplex PCR; TCRdb's copy has only in-frame clones and lacks some. The profile shows around 2.1 million clones, about 92% of them singletons. CD45RO-negative CD8 cells positively selected for CCR7 made up the naive population, which excluded terminally differentiated effector memory CD45RA+ cells. Study-wide results and limits: Sorted-subset sequencing, rarefaction showed, was incomplete despite large depth. Represented diversity (both genetic and exposure-history) was limited by the small number of donors.

This sequence originates from a man aged 18-30 years in good health. Some clones in this sample may be carry-over from other donors' samples. The specimen sequenced was naive CD8+ T cells from PBMCs. The chain employs TRBV28 and TRBJ2-7, with D perhaps assigned TRBD1 or TRBD2 (7 bases each). CDR3 bases: TGTGCCAGCAGTTTCGGGCAGGGGGGGTACGAGCAGTACTTC. It yields the protein CASSFGQGGYEQYF.